This paragraph covers one T cell receptor (beta chain) sequence. The antigen is not known. This sample is part of a study of blood T cells in healthy people across ages. Study-level results: Changes seen in expanded clonotypes were possibly confounded by donor CMV status left unknown.

This CDR3 region has 14 residues. Germline V CDR1 and CDR2: SGHDT, YYEEEE. With a J-beta primer mix and a sample-barcoded 5' primer, a second PCR ran 7 to 11 cycles. TCRdb re-called the 5' RACE reads with MiXCR, one entry per CDR3 protein. The table lists about 540,000 distinct CDR3 sequences, about 24% of them singletons, with just over 8.5% in the top ten. Caucasian, healthy and from Russia, the donors were aged between about 6 and 90. These same data were also listed under a study on T cells of mothers and their children.

What was sequenced was blood. The chain is built from TRBV5-6 and TRBJ2-1, with a weak D call TRBD2 (5 bases). The J call may be incorrect, as the DNA end agrees better with TRBJ2-7. This clonotype was sampled from a boy aged 5-17 years in good health. The CDR3, as DNA: TGTGCCAGCAGCTTGGTAGGGAGCCTTTACGAGCAGTACTTC. This encodes CASSLVGSLYEQYF.